This T cell receptor (beta chain) was captured in a study of OX40 agonist ivuxolimab in advanced cancers. Study as a whole: At under 85% male, the cohort had a mean age of 60 years, ranging from roughly 20 to 85. Checkpoint inhibitors had been given previously to 40% of patients. Study observations and caveats: Individuals who were partial responders at 0.1-3.0 mg/kg had clonal expansion that ranked among the lowest. Researchers report that CD8+ T cells had, on average, more expanded clones than CD4+.

Trimming shortened V by 3 bases and J by 5 bases, and 13 bases separated the two germline ends. Germline loops: CDR1 SQVTM, CDR2 ANQGSEA. The CDR3 consists of 13 residues. This clone came up a few times. Antigen: not known. The method was immunoSEQ multiplex PCR; TCRdb's version includes in-frame clones alone and lacks a portion of them. The sample lists about 80,000 clones, roughly 84% occurring once. The V call is TRBV29-1, the J call TRBJ1-1; D remains ambiguous. The sample was CD4+ or CD8+ T cells sorted from blood, taken in a trial of the OX40 agonist ivuxolimab. The source of this sequence is an adult with an advanced solid tumor such as melanoma, head and neck, liver or kidney cancer. CDR3 loop: CSVDSPGGTEAFF. The DNA of the CDR3 is TGCAGCGTTGACAGCCCGGGAGGTACTGAAGCTTTCTTT. The full variable domain, rest sourced from reference TRBV29-1 and TRBJ1-1, is SAVISQKPSRDICQRGTSLTIQCQVDSQVTMMFWYRQQPGQSLTLIATANQGSEATYESGFVIDKFPISRPNLTFSTLTVSNMSPEDSSIYLCSVDSPGGTEAFFGQGTRLTVV.